This passage covers 6 T cell receptor beta chains from one sample sequenced in a study of long-term antiretroviral therapy in people with HIV. Survey level was the resolution at which the v3.0 immunoSEQ assay ran. The data were produced by immunoSEQ multiplex PCR, yet TCRdb's version contains in-frame clones alone and is incomplete. Of 20,000 to 30,000 clones listed, around 86% are singletons. Source: unsorted PBMCs, taken 2.7 years after starting antiretroviral therapy. Receptor source: a middle-aged man with HIV.

V is TRBV11-2 and J is TRBJ2-1, with D possibly being TRBD2 (5 bases). The CDR3 has 14 amino acids. V gave up 4 bases and J gave up 3 bases, with 10 bases separating them. Per germline, CDR1 SGHAT and CDR2 FQNNGV. CDR3 protein: CASSSVEGYNEQFF. The CDR3 DNA reads TGTGCCAGCAGCTCCGTCGAGGGCTACAATGAGCAGTTCTTC.

V and J are TRBV5-1 and TRBJ2-7; 8 bases match TRBD1. Trimming removed 0 bases from V and 2 bases from J; junction bases left unmatched: 13. This CDR3 has 18 amino acids. Per germline, CDR1 SGHRS and CDR2 YFSETQ. The CDR3 loop reads CASSLVDLGGTGAYEQYF. The CDR3 DNA is TGCGCCAGCAGCTTGGTTGATTTGGGCGGGACAGGTGCCTACGAGCAGTACTTC.

J is TRBJ2-1 and V is TRBV29-1; TRBD2 matches at 10 bases. The CDR3 consists of 16 residues. Germline trimming cut 3 bases from V and 1 base from J; bases unmatched to any gene: 6. Germline-derived CDR1 and CDR2 are SQVTM and ANQGSEA. The DNA of the CDR3 is TGCAGCGTTGAGTTACTAGCGGGAAGATCCTACAATGAGCAGTTCTTC. It codes for CSVELLAGRSYNEQFF.

The rearrangement joins TRBV11-3 to TRBJ2-2; TRBD1 is a possible D gene (6 bases). Germline V gives CDR1 SGHNT, CDR2 YENEEA. The CDR3 contains 15 residues. Trimming removed 8 bases at V and 4 bases at J, with 17 bases between. CDR3 coding DNA: TGTGCCAGCGGAAGGAACAGGGCGGGCACCGGGGAGCTGTTTTTT. This codes for CASGRNRAGTGELFF.

In its sample, this clone is medium-sized. This chain joins TRBV28 and TRBJ2-5; D is unresolved. The CDR3 is made up of 15 amino acids. Germline V gene sequence: CDR1 MDHEN, CDR2 SYDVKM. Between the trimmed V and J ends, which lost 2 bases and 3 bases, there was a span of 13 bases. CDR3: CASSLMGYNEETQYF. For the CDR3, the DNA is TGTGCCAGCAGTTTAATGGGTTACAACGAAGAGACCCAGTACTTC.

CDR3 region: CASSEAVGYTF. CDR3 bases: TGTGCCAGCAGTGAAGCAGTGGGCTACACCTTC. The chain combines TRBV2 with TRBJ1-2; unclear D gene. Trimming left V 0 bases short and J 8 bases short, with 4 bases between. Germline CDR1 SNHLY, CDR2 FYNNEI. This CDR3 is built from 11 residues.